These 18 T cell receptor beta chains were sequenced from one sample in a study of a mutant IDH1 vaccine in newly diagnosed glioma. Specified time point: baseline, week 1 (first vaccination visit). Regarding treatment: pre-vaccination baseline after standard-of-care therapy. Clones were read by immunoSEQ multiplex PCR, and TCRdb kept only the in-frame ones, dropping some. Among 30,000 to 40,000 clones listed, 60% to 80% were seen once. Sequences were derived from PBMCs, sampled from a glioma patient treated with radiotherapy, temozolomide or both. The receptors come from a man aged 35-49 years with glioma. Some clones in this sample may be carry-over from other donors' samples.

The chain couples TRBV9 to TRBJ2-7; 9 bases are shared with TRBD1. J lost 2 bases, V lost 0 bases, and 0 bases had no gene match. Germline loops: CDR1 SGDLS, CDR2 YYNGEE. The CDR3 is 14 amino acids. The CDR3 loop is CASSVGQGAYEQYF. CDR3 DNA sequence: TGTGCCAGCAGCGTAGGACAGGGGGCCTACGAGCAGTACTTC.

The chain uses TRBV4-3 and TRBJ1-1; D gene unclear. Germline CDR1 reads LGHNA; CDR2 reads YSLEER. Trimming took off 6 bases at V and 1 base at J, with 9 bases between the two ends. This CDR3 is 13 amino acids long. Here the CDR3 DNA reads TGCGCCAGCAGTCAGAGAGGGAACACTGAAGCTTTCTTT. This encodes CASSQRGNTEAFF.

The genes are TRBV20-1 and TRBJ1-2, with D unresolved. This CDR3 is built from 10 residues. Germline CDR1 is DFQATT and CDR2 is SNEGSKA (reference sequence). The V end was cut by 4 bases, the J end by 7 bases, with 7 bases between. CDR3 bases: TGCAGTGCTAAAGGGAGTGGCTACACCTTC. It translates to CSAKGSGYTF.

V and J are TRBV7-2 and TRBJ1-5, with D possibly matching TRBD1 (5 bases). V was pared by 8 bases and J by 3 bases, with 11 bases between. This CDR3 is 13 amino acids long. CDR1 SGHTA and CDR2 FQGNSA come from the germline V gene. This CDR3 is CASGSRVNQPQHF. DNA of the CDR3: TGTGCCAGCGGTTCCAGGGTCAATCAGCCCCAGCATTTT.

This clone turned up a few times. The chain combines TRBV10-3 with TRBJ2-1; either TRBD1 or TRBD2 may supply D (5 bases each). Germline loops: CDR1 ENHRY, CDR2 SYGVKD. Trimming pared 11 bases from V and 7 bases from J, leaving 15 bases between. CDR3 length: 12 amino acids. Here the CDR3 reads CASTWDGNEQFF. The CDR3 DNA follows: TGTGCCTCGACCTGGGACGGGAATGAGCAGTTCTTC.

This clone was observed a single time. This chain joins TRBV15 and TRBJ1-2; D is ambiguous. Between the trimmed V and J ends, which lost 8 bases and 3 bases, there was a span of 10 bases. Germline CDR1 reads LNHNV; CDR2 reads YYDKDF (reference sequence). The CDR3 contains 12 residues. The CDR3, as DNA: TGTGCCACCCACCCCGGGGACTATGGCTACACCTTC. It translates to CATHPGDYGYTF.

The rearrangement links TRBV19 to TRBJ2-7; 9 bases are shared with TRBD1. The germline V gene has CDR1 LNHDA and CDR2 SQIVND (reference sequence). This CDR3 is built from 15 residues. J was trimmed by 4 bases and V by 6 bases; bases with no gene match: 10. The CDR3 loop reads CASRNPGQGVYEQYF. Here the CDR3 DNA reads TGTGCCAGTAGGAATCCGGGACAGGGCGTATACGAGCAGTACTTC.

This clone was seen a handful of times. The chain recombines TRBV4-1 with TRBJ2-2, with TRBD2 matching over 13 bases. CDR1 is MGHRA and CDR2 is YSYEKL in the germline V gene. J was trimmed by 4 bases and V by 1 base; bases with no gene match: 6. This CDR3 has 18 amino acids. CDR3 in DNA: TGCGCCAGCAGCCAAGGAGGACTAGCGGGGGTCGGCACCGGGGAGCTGTTTTTT. Translation: CASSQGGLAGVGTGELFF.

This rearrangement joins TRBV6-1 to TRBJ1-2; no definite D call. Between the trimmed V and J ends, which lost 2 bases and 6 bases, there was a span of 19 bases. Germline lookup yields CDR1 MNHNS and CDR2 SASEGT. This CDR3 spans 16 amino acids. CDR3 in amino acids: CASSETSAGEWDGYTF. CDR3 DNA sequence: TGTGCCAGCAGTGAAACCTCAGCCGGTGAGTGGGATGGCTACACCTTC.

The rearrangement links TRBV6-1 to TRBJ1-2; possible D gene TRBD1, 5 bases. The V end lost 2 bases, the J end lost 3 bases, and 10 bases lay between the germline ends. The CDR3 loop spans 14 amino acids. Germline V gene sequence: CDR1 MNHNS, CDR2 SASEGT. The DNA of the CDR3 is TGTGCCAGCAGTGAATACGGGACTGACTATGGCTACACCTTC. The encoded protein is CASSEYGTDYGYTF.

J is TRBJ2-5 and V is TRBV10-3; 9 positions agree with TRBD2. Germline V gene lookup returns CDR1 ENHRY and CDR2 SYGVKD. V gave up 0 bases and J gave up 2 bases; unmatched junction bases: 1. The CDR3 covers 15 residues. Here the CDR3 reads CAISESSGSQETQYF. The CDR3 region has the DNA TGTGCCATCAGTGAGTCTAGCGGGAGTCAAGAGACCCAGTACTTC.

The chain has TRBV7-3 and TRBJ1-6; a possible D gene is TRBD1 (5 bases). The CDR3 runs to 13 residues. Germline lookup yields CDR1 SGHTA and CDR2 FQGTGA. Trimming left V 5 bases short and J 6 bases short, with 8 bases between. CDR3 amino acids: CASSTDSNSPLHF. The CDR3 DNA reads as TGTGCCAGCAGCACTGACAGTAATTCACCCCTCCACTTT.

This clone showed up just a few times. The chain has TRBV27 and TRBJ1-1; 7 bases map to TRBD1. This CDR3 spans 15 amino acids. CDR1 is MNHEY, CDR2 SMNVEV, per germline (reference sequence). V shed 7 bases, J shed 2 bases, and the junction held 10 bases outside the gene matches. The CDR3 sequence is CASKRAGGRNTEAFF. The CDR3 coding sequence is TGTGCCAGCAAACGGGCAGGGGGTCGTAACACTGAAGCTTTCTTT.

The chain employs TRBV4-3 and TRBJ2-1; 7 bases map to TRBD2. CDR1 LGHNA and CDR2 YSLEER come from the germline V gene. V gave up 0 bases and J gave up 8 bases; unmatched junction bases: 4. The CDR3 has 14 amino acids. Written as DNA, the CDR3 is TGCGCCAGCAGCCAAGAAGGCAGCGGGGATGAGCAGTTCTTC. This codes for CASSQEGSGDEQFF.

V and J are TRBV18 and TRBJ2-7; D call uncertain. Germline-derived CDR1 and CDR2 are KGHSH and LQKENI. The length of the CDR3 is 12 residues. The V and J ends lost 6 bases and 3 bases respectively, with 9 bases between them. CDR3 coding DNA: TGTGCCAGCTCTCTCCTGAGCTACGAGCAGTACTTC. Protein product: CASSLLSYEQYF. The full variable domain, with the rest looked up from reference TRBV18 and TRBJ2-7, is NAGVMQNPRHLVRRRGQEARLRCSPMKGHSHVYWYRQLPEEGLKFMVYLQKENIIDESGMPKERFSAEFPKEGPSILRIQQVVRGDSAAYFCASSLLSYEQYFGPGTRLTVT.

Here the CDR3 DNA reads TGTGCCAGCTCCGGGGGGAGCTCCTACGAGCAGTACTTC. This encodes CASSGGSSYEQYF. V and J are TRBV6-6 and TRBJ2-7; 7 nucleotides align to TRBD2. Looked up from germline, CDR1 is MNHNY and CDR2 is SVGAGI (reference sequence). The CDR3 runs 13 residues. Losses at the gene ends were 8 bases for V and 0 bases for J; bases not matched to a gene: 4.

This clone has just a few counts. The chain uses TRBV4-1 and TRBJ1-4; D is perhaps TRBD1 (5 bases). Germline V CDR1 and CDR2: MGHRA, YSYEKL. The CDR3 has 15 amino acids. Trimming pared 8 bases from V and 6 bases from J, leaving 19 bases between. CDR3 protein: CASRNRDPGDEKLFF. Written as DNA, the CDR3 is TGCGCCAGCCGAAACCGGGACCCTGGGGATGAAAAACTGTTTTTT.

The gene calls are TRBV19 and TRBJ2-1, with D uncertain. The V gene lost 9 bases and the J gene lost 8 bases, with 14 bases spanning the gap. The CDR3 covers 12 residues. Germline V lookup: CDR1 LNHDA, CDR2 SQIVND (reference sequence). CDR3 amino acids: CASRKIGDEQFF. DNA for the CDR3: TGTGCCAGCCGAAAAATTGGGGATGAGCAGTTCTTC.